The rows below give T cell receptor beta chains drawn from one sample of a study of T cell responses to AZD1222 COVID-19 vaccine. Clones were sequenced by immunoSEQ multiplex PCR, and TCRdb holds only the in-frame ones, with some missing. This table has about 69,000 clones, approximately 82% appearing once. The sequencing used peripheral blood, collected 28 days after the second AZD1222 dose. All receptors come from an adult who received the AZD1222 COVID-19 vaccine. CDR3s include the opening cysteine and the closing phenylalanine or tryptophan. The D gene is left open where the match is weak. Some rows mark clone size as missing; the rest say once, few, many or name a class of expanded clone.

size,D,V,J,DNA,CDR3
-,-,TRBV9,TRBJ2-2,TGTGCCAGCAGCGTAGTAGGGCGGGCCGGGGAGCTGTTTTTT,CASSVVGRAGELFF
-,-,TRBV5-1,TRBJ2-3,TGCGCCAGCAGCTTAGTGGGTCCAGATACGCAGTATTTT,CASSLVGPDTQYF
-,TRBD1,TRBV9,TRBJ1-1,TGTGCCAGCAGCGCCCCCGGGACAGGGAGCACTGAAGCTTTCTTT,CASSAPGTGSTEAFF
-,TRBD2,TRBV5-6,TRBJ2-2,TGTGCCAGCAGCTGGGGGACTAGCGGGACGGGCACCGGGGAGCTGTTTTTT,CASSWGTSGTGTGELFF
-,-,TRBV18,TRBJ2-3,TGTGCCAGCTCCGCCCTACAAAACTCGGCAGATACGCAGTATTTT,CASSALQNSADTQYF
-,-,TRBV6-5,TRBJ1-2,TGTGCCAGCACCTTTGGCAGAGGCTACACCTTC,CASTFGRGYTF
few,-,TRBV25-1,TRBJ2-1,TGTGCCAGCAGTGAATATGTCTTTAGGGGGGGGGCCAATGAGCAGTTCTTC,CASSEYVFRGGANEQFF
-,-,TRBV9,TRBJ2-3,TGTGCCAGCAGCGTAGAGGTGGGTTTTGATACGCAGTATTTT,CASSVEVGFDTQYF
-,-,TRBV7-8,TRBJ1-3,TGTGCCAGCAGCTCCTCTCCTGACCGTCTCTCTGGAAACACCATATATTTT,CASSSSPDRLSGNTIYF
-,-,TRBV27,TRBJ1-4,TGTGCCAGCAGTTTCGGGACGAAGAGGGAAAAACTGTTTTTT,CASSFGTKREKLFF
-,TRBD1,TRBV12-5,TRBJ2-3,TGTGCTAGTGGTGAGGGACAGCCTAGCACAGATACGCAGTATTTT,CASGEGQPSTDTQYF